This T cell receptor (beta chain) comes out of a study of graft-versus-host responses after intestinal transplantation. Study background: Each transplant was multivisceral, liver-intestinal, or isolated intestinal. Broader study findings: Some patients had graft-donor T cell macrochimerism. In their allografts, the ratios of graft-versus-host to host-versus-graft T cell clones were high. Among circulating GvH clones, peak levels were associated with early post-transplant declines in HvG clones.

As to this clone: The antigen remains undetermined.

The assay was immunoSEQ multiplex PCR, and TCRdb's table has in-frame clones only and misses some. The repertoire holds over 75,000 clones, with 85% to 95% as singletons. CDR1 is GTSNPN and CDR2 is SVGIG in the germline V gene (reference sequence). The CDR3 is 14 amino acids. J lost 3 bases, V lost 1 base, and 4 bases had no gene match. This specimen was unstimulated CD8+ T cells sorted from spleen or lymph node cells, taken before transplant. J is TRBJ1-1 and V is TRBV30; 8 bases agree with TRBD1. The TCR was taken from a human donor who was the organ donor for an intestinal transplant. The CDR3 spells CAWSGTGGYTEAFF. DNA of the CDR3: TGTGCCTGGAGTGGAACAGGGGGGTACACTGAAGCTTTCTTT.